This T cell receptor (beta chain) originates from a study of T cells in Graves' hyperthyroidism and ophthalmopathy (dated by TCRdb to the late 2010s). Describing the broader study: Peripheral blood samples were taken at the time of initial diagnosis, prior to any treatment. After blood sampling, hyperthyroidism patients were treated with methimazole at a starting dose of 30 mg daily, and ophthalmopathy patients were treated with high-dose intravenous methylprednisolone. According to the paper, TCR Vbeta CDR3 sequencing was carried out on 135 peripheral blood samples, which came from under 50 ophthalmopathy, 80 or so hyperthyroidism and about 17 progressor patients. To identify TCR V-J signatures that set the groups apart, the researchers used a discovery cohort of more than 95 patients, made up of roughly 45 with Graves' ophthalmopathy and about 60 with stable Graves' hyperthyroidism. Prospective prediction of ophthalmopathy was tested in an independent validation cohort consisting of fewer than 20 hyperthyroidism patients and around 16 patients who later progressed to ophthalmopathy. The study also compared thyroid tissue and blood T-cell repertoires from roughly 6 Graves' hyperthyroidism patients. The 100 or so discovery patients were divided at random into training and test sets in a 7:3 ratio.

TCR beta CDR3 regions were amplified from RNA transcripts. The first round of RT-PCR for the TCR CDR3 was performed with the HTBI primer set and the Qiagen OneStep RT-PCR kit. Libraries were constructed in a second round of multiplex PCR, after which size selection and purification were carried out. Sequencing of the libraries was done on an Illumina HiSeq2000 using paired-end 100 bp reads. The source study handled its data this way. SOAPnuke was used to process the raw data, removing reads that contained adapters or uncalled bases, had a mean Phred below 15, or lacked an exact match to the constant primer or identifier. High-quality paired reads were merged with COPE v1.2.5, and unique nucleotide sequences were defined as clonotypes. Clonotypes were aligned to IMGT TRBV, TRBD and TRBJ reference segments using MiTCR v1.1. Analysis was restricted to V-J combinations with a frequency above 0.0001, which covered over 98% of repertoires. The TCS score was defined as the ratio of F50 (clonal expansion) to E x V (chaos), calculated using BLOSUM62-based TCRdist between CDR3 peptides within each V-J. Welch's t-statistics and random forest reduced 514 V-J features to 10 to 15, which were used in a naive Bayes classifier (R e1071). The raw public reads went through TCRdb reprocessing: fastp at Q25, MiXCR clone calling, in-frame beta chains kept. Rows are unified per CDR3 protein, each entry keeping the most common DNA and genes. These V and J calls are TCRdb output, not the study's own analysis. In all, the sample holds around 200,000 distinct CDR3 sequences, and approximately 16% of those were seen once. The top ten clonotypes cover about 45% of the sample.

A patient counted as having stable Graves' hyperthyroidism if no progression to ophthalmopathy occurred over 18 months of follow-up. Hyperthyroidism patients were newly diagnosed, had a disease duration of under 2 months, and were aged 18 to 65 years. The study excluded patients with uncontrolled infections, other autoimmune diseases, pregnancy or lactation. Clinical symptoms, serum thyroxine and TRAb, thyroid ultrasound, and orbital computed tomography formed the basis for the diagnoses. PBMCs were separated from roughly 10 ml of fresh peripheral blood using Ficoll-Paque density gradient centrifugation. Trizol reagent was used to extract total RNA, and RNA quality was then checked on an Agilent 2100 Bioanalyzer. Of note for this clonotype: This clone's antigen is unknown. No clone much larger than this one lies a single base away; base qualities are absent.

Trimming removed 3 bases from V and 6 bases from J; the gene matches leave 2 bases unexplained. Taken from cysteine to phenylalanine, the CDR3 has 14 residues. The sequence is cut down to CDR3 DNA, 42 bases in frame from base 1. The investigation overall reported the following: A 13 V-J signature model separated ophthalmopathy from stable hyperthyroidism, with 87.88% sensitivity and roughly 81% specificity in cross-validation and 80%/75% in testing. In validation, the model predicted progression to ophthalmopathy with 55% to 71% sensitivity and over 72% specificity, a median of approximately 6.5 months before onset. No statistical method was used to set the sample size in advance, and investigators knew the group allocation. Most expanded thyroid clonotypes (frequency above 0.001) were also detected in blood, a finding suggesting that blood repertoires may reflect thyroid immune responses.

The receptor's source is a man aged 40-49 years with Graves' hyperthyroidism. Here the chain combines TRBV12-3 or TRBV12-4 and TRBJ2-3, with 11 middle bases fitting TRBD1. The sample comprised blood. The bases read TGTGCCAGCAGTTTGGACAGGGGGCATGATACGCAGTATTTT. It is translated as CASSLDRGHDTQYF.